This T cell receptor (beta chain) was retrieved from a study of blood T cell repertoires in COVID-19. This clone showed up just once. Measured with immunoSEQ multiplex PCR; TCRdb has only the in-frame clones, and not every one. The sample includes roughly 80,000 clones, roughly 82% of them seen just once. Germline V CDR1 and CDR2: MNHNY, SVGAGI (reference sequence). With 6 bases removed from V and 4 bases from J, the gap between germline ends came to 12 bases. CDR3 size: 14 residues. This TCR derives from a human donor in a cohort sampled during active COVID-19. This chain connects TRBV6-6 to TRBJ2-2, with D perhaps TRBD2 (6 bases). The material sequenced was peripheral blood. In nucleotides, the CDR3 is TGTGCCAGCAGAGCTCGACTAGTCACCGGGGAGCTGTTTTTT. It yields the protein CASRARLVTGELFF.